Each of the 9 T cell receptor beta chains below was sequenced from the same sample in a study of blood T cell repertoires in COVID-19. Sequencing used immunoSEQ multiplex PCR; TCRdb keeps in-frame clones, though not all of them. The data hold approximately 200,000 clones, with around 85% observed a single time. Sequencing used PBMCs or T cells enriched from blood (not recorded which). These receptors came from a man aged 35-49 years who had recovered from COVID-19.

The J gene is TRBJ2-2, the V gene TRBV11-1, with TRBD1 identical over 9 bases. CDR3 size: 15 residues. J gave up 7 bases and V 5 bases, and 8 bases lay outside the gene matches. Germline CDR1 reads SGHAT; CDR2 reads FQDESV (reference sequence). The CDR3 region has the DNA TGTGCCAGCAGCCCGACAGGGGGTACAGGCGGGGAGCTGTTTTTT. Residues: CASSPTGGTGGELFF. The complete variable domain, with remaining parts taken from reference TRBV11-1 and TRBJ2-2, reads EAEVAQSPRYKITEKSQAVAFWCDPISGHATLYWYRQILGQGPELLVQFQDESVVDDSQLPKDRFSAERLKGVDSTLKIQPAELGDSAMYLCASSPTGGTGGELFFGEGSRLTVL.

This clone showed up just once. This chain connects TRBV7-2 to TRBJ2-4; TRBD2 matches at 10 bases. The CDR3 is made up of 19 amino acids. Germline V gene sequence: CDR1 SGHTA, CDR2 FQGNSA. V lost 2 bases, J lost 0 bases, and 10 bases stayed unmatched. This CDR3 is CASSLLFGLADLAKNIQYF. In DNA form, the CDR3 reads TGTGCCAGCAGCTTACTATTCGGACTAGCGGACCTAGCCAAAAACATTCAGTACTTC.

The CDR3 DNA sequence: TGTGCCAGCAGCCTTAGCGGCTCGAACACCGGGGAGCTGTTTTTT. Protein sequence: CASSLSGSNTGELFF. The chain couples TRBV11-3 to TRBJ2-2; tentative D call: TRBD2 (6 bases). Trimming cost V 5 bases and J 0 bases, with 10 bases left between them. There are 15 residues in the CDR3. CDR1 SGHNT and CDR2 YENEEA come from the germline V gene.

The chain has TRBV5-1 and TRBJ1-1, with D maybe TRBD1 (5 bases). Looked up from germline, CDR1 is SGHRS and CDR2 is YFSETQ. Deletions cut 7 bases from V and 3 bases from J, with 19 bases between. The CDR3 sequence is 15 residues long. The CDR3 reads CASADRRRGDTEAFF. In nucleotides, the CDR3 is TGCGCCAGCGCGGACCGCCGGCGGGGGGACACTGAAGCTTTCTTT.

The CDR3 sequence is CASSSLRQGSNEQYF. CDR3 DNA sequence: TGTGCCAGTAGTAGCCTTAGACAGGGGAGCAACGAGCAGTACTTC. V gene TRBV19 combines with J gene TRBJ2-7, with 8 bases aligning to TRBD1. CDR1 is LNHDA, CDR2 SQIVND, per germline (reference sequence). The junction had 10 bases not matched to a gene; V was cut back by 4 bases and J by 5 bases. The length of the CDR3 is 15 residues.

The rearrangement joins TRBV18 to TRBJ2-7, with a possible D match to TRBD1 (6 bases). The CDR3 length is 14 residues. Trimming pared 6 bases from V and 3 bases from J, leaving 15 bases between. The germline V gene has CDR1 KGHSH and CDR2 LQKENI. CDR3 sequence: CASSHRVADYEQYF. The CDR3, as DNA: TGTGCCAGCTCTCACAGGGTAGCCGACTACGAGCAGTACTTC.

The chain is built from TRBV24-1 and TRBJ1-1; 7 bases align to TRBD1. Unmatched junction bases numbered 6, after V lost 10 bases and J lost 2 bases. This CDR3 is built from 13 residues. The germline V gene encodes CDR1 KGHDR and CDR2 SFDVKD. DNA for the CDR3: TGTGCCACGCGGGACAGTATAAACACTGAAGCTTTCTTT. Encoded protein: CATRDSINTEAFF.

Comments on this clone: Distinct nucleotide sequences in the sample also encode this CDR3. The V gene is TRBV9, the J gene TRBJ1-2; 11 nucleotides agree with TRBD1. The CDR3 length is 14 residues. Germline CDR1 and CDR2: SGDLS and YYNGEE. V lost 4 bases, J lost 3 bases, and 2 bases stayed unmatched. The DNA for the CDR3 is TGTGCCAGCAGCCCGGGACAGGGGGACTATGGCTACACCTTC. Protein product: CASSPGQGDYGYTF.

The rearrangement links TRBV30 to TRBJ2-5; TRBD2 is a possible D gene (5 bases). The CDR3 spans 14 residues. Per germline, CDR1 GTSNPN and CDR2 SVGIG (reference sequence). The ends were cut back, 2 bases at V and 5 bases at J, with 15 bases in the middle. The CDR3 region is CAWSLLGRPETQYF. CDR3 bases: TGTGCCTGGAGTTTACTAGGTCGGCCCGAGACCCAGTACTTC. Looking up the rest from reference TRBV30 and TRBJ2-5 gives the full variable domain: SQTIHQWPATLVQPVGSPLSLECTVEGTSNPNLYWYRQAAGRGLQLLFYSVGIGQISSEVPQNLSASRPQDRQFILSSKKLLLSDSGFYLCAWSLLGRPETQYFGPGTRLLVL.